This T cell receptor (beta chain) was captured in a study of cytomegalovirus exposure and HLA in healthy donors. Regarding the study as a whole: Analysis performed later showed TCR beta chains linked to HLA being more clonally expanded than equally common others.

This CDR3 has 16 residues. J lost 0 bases, V lost 3 bases, and 6 bases had no gene match. From germline, CDR1 is SGHRS and CDR2 YFSETQ. Details on this clone: What it recognizes is unknown.

Vbeta (60) and Jbeta (13) primers were used in the PCR. The data were produced by immunoSEQ multiplex PCR, yet TCRdb's version contains in-frame clones alone and is incomplete. There are some 130,000 clones in the sample; 65% to 80% occur only once, and around 3.1% lies in the top ten. The chain joins TRBV5-1 to TRBJ2-3; 8 bases map to TRBD2. The sequenced sample was PBMCs. The receptor comes from a man aged 40-49 years in good health and CMV-seronegative. The CDR3 sequence: CASSWFGLASTDTQYF. The CDR3 nucleotides read TGCGCCAGCAGCTGGTTTGGACTAGCAAGCACAGATACGCAGTATTTT.